This T cell receptor (beta chain) derives from a study of cytomegalovirus exposure and HLA in healthy donors. As for the study in general: Earlier sequencing of about 179 million T cells yielded nearly 120 million unique TCR beta sequences.

Nominal health characterized the donors when sampled, though unrecorded immune exposures were likely. This PCR relied on a set of 60 Vbeta primers and 13 Jbeta primers. Method: immunoSEQ multiplex PCR; TCRdb's copy keeps in-frame clones and lacks some. The data show around 120,000 clones, approximately 70% seen once. Germline V gene data show CDR1 as SGHDT and CDR2 as YYEEEE. Unmatched junction bases numbered 12, after V lost 5 bases and J lost 3 bases. The CDR3 has 17 residues. Sequenced sample: PBMCs. This sequence was found in a woman aged 55-69 years in good health and CMV-seropositive. The chain combines TRBV5-6 with TRBJ2-3, with 10 bases lining up with TRBD2. The CDR3 DNA follows: TGTGCCAGCAGACGCAGCCTAGCGGGGGTTGGAACAGATACGCAGTATTTT. This translates into CASRRSLAGVGTDTQYF.